The 12 T cell receptor beta chains in this list originate from one sample, sequenced in a study of tumor T cells in aggressive B-cell lymphoma. TCRdb keeps only in-frame clones here, not all; method: immunoSEQ multiplex PCR. Found here are about 9,900 clones, 65% to 90% of them singletons; the top ten hold about 4.5%. Specimen: tumor tissue. The receptors originated from an adult with diffuse large B cell lymphoma.

This clone was detected only a few times. V usage is TRBV28 and J usage is TRBJ2-7; D is unresolved. CDR1 and CDR2 from the germline V gene are MDHEN and SYDVKM. Trimming removed 3 bases at V and 6 bases at J, with 6 bases between. This CDR3 has 11 amino acids. DNA of the CDR3: TGTGCCAGCAGTTTGGGCTCCGAGCAGTACTTC. Residues: CASSLGSEQYF.

V and J are TRBV21-1 and TRBJ2-3; the table's D gene call, TRBD1, was not cross checked with the DNA. TRBV21-1 is a documented pseudogene. CDR3 length: 16 residues. The chain's CDR3 is CASTPKPDREKGTQYF. The CDR3 DNA is TGTGCCAGCACCCCAAAACCGGACAGGGAAAAAGGTACGCAGTATTTT.

The chain recombines TRBV9 with TRBJ2-1; tentative D call: TRBD2 (5 bases). The V end lost 3 bases, the J end lost 6 bases, and 16 bases lay between the germline ends. This CDR3 contains 15 residues. From germline, CDR1 is SGDLS and CDR2 YYNGEE. The CDR3 coding sequence is TGTGCCAGCAGCGCCCGGGGTGGGAATCGCAATGAGCAGTTCTTC. Translated: CASSARGGNRNEQFF.

Only a few counts were recorded for this clone. The V and J genes are TRBV21-1 and TRBJ2-1; the table assigns TRBD1, which was not confirmed against the DNA. TRBV21-1 is termed a pseudogene. This CDR3 has 17 amino acids. For the CDR3, the DNA is TGTGCCAGCAGCAAAGGCGGCCCGGGACAGGGGGGCAATGAGCAGTTCTTC. It encodes CASSKGGPGQGGNEQFF.

This chain joins TRBV30 and TRBJ1-4; 7 bases align to TRBD1. Unmatched junction bases numbered 7, after V lost 7 bases and J lost 8 bases. Looked up from germline, CDR1 is GTSNPN and CDR2 is SVGIG (reference sequence). The CDR3 extends over 12 amino acids. CDR3 bases: TGTGCCTCGGCAGGGGGTGGCGAAAAACTGTTTTTT. Translated: CASAGGGEKLFF.

The J gene is TRBJ2-3, the V gene TRBV7-9; 8 nucleotides agree with TRBD2. The V gene end was trimmed by 3 bases and the J gene end by 4 bases; junction bases not matched to a gene: 6. Germline V gene data show CDR1 as SEHNR and CDR2 as FQNEAQ (reference sequence). CDR3 size: 15 residues. The CDR3 sequence is CASSFSGRASDTQYF. In DNA form, the CDR3 reads TGTGCCAGCAGCTTTTCCGGGAGGGCCTCAGATACGCAGTATTTT.

This clone showed up just a few times. The genes are TRBV2 and TRBJ2-5; 8 bases align to TRBD2. V was clipped by 1 base and J by 7 bases; unmatched bases: 11. CDR3 size: 16 residues. Per the germline V gene, CDR1 is SNHLY and CDR2 is FYNNEI. The CDR3 DNA sequence: TGTGCCAGCAGTGAAGTGGGCGCGGGAGGAGGGGGGACCCAGTACTTC. It is translated as CASSEVGAGGGGTQYF. Filled out from reference TRBV2 and TRBJ2-5, the complete variable domain reads EPEVTQTPSHQVTQMGQEVILRCVPISNHLYFYWYRQILGQKVEFLVSFYNNEISEKSEIFDDQFSVERPDGSNFTLKIRSTKLEDSAMYFCASSEVGAGGGGTQYFGPGTRLLVL.

V usage is TRBV11-3 and J usage is TRBJ2-1, with a possible D match to TRBD2 (5 bases). Germline V lookup: CDR1 SGHNT, CDR2 YENEEA. Trimming took off 5 bases at V and 0 bases at J, with 11 bases between the two ends. CDR3 length: 15 residues. The chain's CDR3 is CASSSRRASYNEQFF. The CDR3, as DNA: TGTGCCAGCAGCAGCCGGCGGGCCTCCTACAATGAGCAGTTCTTC. Full variable domain (missing parts from reference TRBV11-3 and TRBJ2-1): EAGVVQSPRYKIIEKKQPVAFWCNPISGHNTLYWYLQNLGQGPELLIRYENEEAVDDSQLPKDRFSAERLKGVDSTLKIQPAELGDSAVYLCASSSRRASYNEQFFGPGTRLTVL.

This chain joins TRBV6-5 and TRBJ1-2; TRBD1 is a possible D gene (5 bases). V was clipped by 3 bases and J by 6 bases, with 17 bases between them. The CDR3 totals 15 residues. The V gene's germline CDR1 is MNHEY and CDR2 SVGAGI. CDR3 DNA sequence: TGTGCCAGCAGTTATTCGTTGCAGGGTTCTCATGGCTACACCTTC. This gives the protein CASSYSLQGSHGYTF.

This rearrangement joins TRBV7-9 to TRBJ2-5, with 9 positions matching TRBD2. J lost 4 bases, V lost 4 bases, and 16 bases had no gene match. CDR1 is SEHNR, CDR2 FQNEAQ, per germline (reference sequence). CDR3 length: 18 amino acids. CDR3 sequence reads: CASSSDGSSGRFLETQYF. The CDR3 coding sequence is TGTGCCAGCAGCTCCGACGGCTCGAGCGGGAGGTTCCTAGAGACCCAGTACTTC.

V and J are TRBV2 and TRBJ2-1; 11 bases match TRBD2. V lost 4 bases, J lost 9 bases, and 5 bases stayed unmatched. Germline CDR1 SNHLY, CDR2 FYNNEI. CDR3 length: 14 amino acids. The CDR3 coding sequence is TGTGCCAGCAGTGTTAGGCTAGCGGGAGGTGAGCAGTTCTTC. Its protein product is CASSVRLAGGEQFF.

This clone was detected once. The V gene is TRBV4-3, the J gene TRBJ2-7; D is perhaps TRBD1 (6 bases). Per the germline V gene, CDR1 is LGHNA and CDR2 is YSLEER. CDR3 length: 15 residues. V was cut by 1 base and J by 0 bases, with 10 bases left in between. CDR3 bases: TGCGCCAGCAGCCAAGGGACAGCGAGCTCCTACGAGCAGTACTTC. Its translation: CASSQGTASSYEQYF.